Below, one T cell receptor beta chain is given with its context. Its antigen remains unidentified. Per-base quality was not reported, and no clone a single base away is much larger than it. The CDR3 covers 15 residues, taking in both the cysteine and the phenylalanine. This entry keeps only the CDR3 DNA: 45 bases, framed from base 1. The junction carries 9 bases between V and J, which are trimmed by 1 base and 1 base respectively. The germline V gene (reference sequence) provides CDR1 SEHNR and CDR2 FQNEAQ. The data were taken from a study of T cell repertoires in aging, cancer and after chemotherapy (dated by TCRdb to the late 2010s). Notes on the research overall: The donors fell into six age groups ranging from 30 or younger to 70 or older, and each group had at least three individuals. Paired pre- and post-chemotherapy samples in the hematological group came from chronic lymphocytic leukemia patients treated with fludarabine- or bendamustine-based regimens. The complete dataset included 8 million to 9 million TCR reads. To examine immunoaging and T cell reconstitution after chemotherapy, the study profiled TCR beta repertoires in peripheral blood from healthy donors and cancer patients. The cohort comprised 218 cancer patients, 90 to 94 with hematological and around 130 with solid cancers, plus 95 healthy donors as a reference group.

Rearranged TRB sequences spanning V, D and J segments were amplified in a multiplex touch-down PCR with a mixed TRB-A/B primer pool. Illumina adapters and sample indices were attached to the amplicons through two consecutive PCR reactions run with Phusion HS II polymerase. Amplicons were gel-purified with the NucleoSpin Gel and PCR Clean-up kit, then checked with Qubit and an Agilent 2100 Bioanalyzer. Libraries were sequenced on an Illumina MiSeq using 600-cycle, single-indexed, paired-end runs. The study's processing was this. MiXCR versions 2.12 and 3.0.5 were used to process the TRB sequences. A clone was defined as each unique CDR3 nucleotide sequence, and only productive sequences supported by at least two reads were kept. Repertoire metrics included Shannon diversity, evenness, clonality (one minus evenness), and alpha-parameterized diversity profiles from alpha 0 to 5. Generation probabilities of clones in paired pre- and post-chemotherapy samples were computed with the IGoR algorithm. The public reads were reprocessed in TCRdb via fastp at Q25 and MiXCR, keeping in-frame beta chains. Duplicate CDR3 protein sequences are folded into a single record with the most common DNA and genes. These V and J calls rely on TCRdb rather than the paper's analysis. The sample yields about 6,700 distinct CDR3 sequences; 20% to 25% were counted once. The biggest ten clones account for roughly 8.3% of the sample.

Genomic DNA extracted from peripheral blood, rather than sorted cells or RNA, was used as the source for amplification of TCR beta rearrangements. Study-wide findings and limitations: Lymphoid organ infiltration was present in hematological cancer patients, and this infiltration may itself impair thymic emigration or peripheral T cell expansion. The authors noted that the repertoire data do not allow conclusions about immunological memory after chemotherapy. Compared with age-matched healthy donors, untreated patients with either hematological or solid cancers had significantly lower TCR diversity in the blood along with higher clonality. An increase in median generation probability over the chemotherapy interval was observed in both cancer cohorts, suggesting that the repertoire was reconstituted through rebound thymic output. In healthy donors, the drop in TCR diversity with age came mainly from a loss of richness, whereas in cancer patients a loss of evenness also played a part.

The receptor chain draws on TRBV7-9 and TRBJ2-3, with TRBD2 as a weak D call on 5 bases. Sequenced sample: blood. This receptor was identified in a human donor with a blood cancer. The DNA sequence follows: TGTGCCAGCAGCTTAGATCTGGGAGGCACAGATACGCAGTATTTT. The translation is CASSLDLGGTDTQYF.